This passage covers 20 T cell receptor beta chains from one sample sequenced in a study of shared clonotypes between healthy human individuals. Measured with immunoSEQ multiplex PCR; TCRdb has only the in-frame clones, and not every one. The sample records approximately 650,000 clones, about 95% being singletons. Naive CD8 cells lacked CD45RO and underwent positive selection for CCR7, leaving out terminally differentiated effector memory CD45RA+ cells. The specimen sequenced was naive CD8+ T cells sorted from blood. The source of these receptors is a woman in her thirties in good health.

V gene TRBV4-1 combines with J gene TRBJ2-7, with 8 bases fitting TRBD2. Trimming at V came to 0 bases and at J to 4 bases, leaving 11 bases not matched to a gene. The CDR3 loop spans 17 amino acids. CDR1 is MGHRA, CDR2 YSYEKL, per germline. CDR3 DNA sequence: TGCGCCAGCAGCCAAGATGTCGCCGGGAGGGCCTTTTACGAGCAGTACTTC. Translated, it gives CASSQDVAGRAFYEQYF.

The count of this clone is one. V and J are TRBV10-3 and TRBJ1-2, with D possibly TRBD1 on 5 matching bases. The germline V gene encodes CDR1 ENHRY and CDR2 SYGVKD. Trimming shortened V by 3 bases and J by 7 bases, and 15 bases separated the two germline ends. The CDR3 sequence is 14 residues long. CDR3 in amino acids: CAISESSGSRGYTF. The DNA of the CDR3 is TGTGCCATCAGTGAATCTTCAGGGTCGCGTGGCTACACCTTC.

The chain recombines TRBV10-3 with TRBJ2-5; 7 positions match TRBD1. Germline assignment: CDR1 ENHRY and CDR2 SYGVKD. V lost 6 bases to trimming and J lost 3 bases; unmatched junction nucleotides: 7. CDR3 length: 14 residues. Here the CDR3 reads CAISAGTDKETQYF. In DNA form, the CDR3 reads TGTGCCATCAGCGCCGGGACAGATAAAGAGACCCAGTACTTC.

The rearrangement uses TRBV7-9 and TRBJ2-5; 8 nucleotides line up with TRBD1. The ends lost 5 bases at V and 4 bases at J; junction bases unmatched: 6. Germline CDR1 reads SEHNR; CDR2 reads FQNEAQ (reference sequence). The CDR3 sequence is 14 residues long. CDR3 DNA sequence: TGTGCCAGCAGCCCTGGACAGGGAATAGAGACCCAGTACTTC. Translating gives CASSPGQGIETQYF.

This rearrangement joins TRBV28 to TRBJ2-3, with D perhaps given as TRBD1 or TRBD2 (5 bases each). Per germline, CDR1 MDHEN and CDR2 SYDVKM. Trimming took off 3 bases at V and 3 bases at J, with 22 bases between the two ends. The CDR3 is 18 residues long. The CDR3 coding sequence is TGTGCCAGCAGTTTCACGGTCGGGACGCTCATCGAAACAGATACGCAGTATTTT. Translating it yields CASSFTVGTLIETDTQYF. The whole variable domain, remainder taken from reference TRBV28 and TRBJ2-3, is DVKVTQSSRYLVKRTGEKVFLECVQDMDHENMFWYRQDPGLGLRLIYFSYDVKMKEKGDIPEGYSVSREKKERFSLILESASTNQTSMYLCASSFTVGTLIETDTQYFGPGTRLTVL.

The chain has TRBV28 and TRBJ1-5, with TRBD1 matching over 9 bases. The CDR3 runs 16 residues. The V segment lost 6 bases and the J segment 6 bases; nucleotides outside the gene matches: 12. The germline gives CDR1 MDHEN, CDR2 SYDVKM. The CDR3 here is CASSLLNRGLRQPQHF. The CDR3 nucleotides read TGTGCCAGCAGCCTACTCAACAGGGGGCTGCGTCAGCCCCAGCATTTT.

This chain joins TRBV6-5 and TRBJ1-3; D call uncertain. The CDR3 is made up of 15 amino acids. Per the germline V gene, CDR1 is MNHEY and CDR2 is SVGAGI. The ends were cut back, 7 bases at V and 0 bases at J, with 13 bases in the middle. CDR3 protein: CASIGLPLSGNTIYF. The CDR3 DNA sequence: TGTGCCAGCATTGGCCTGCCACTCTCTGGAAACACCATATATTTT.

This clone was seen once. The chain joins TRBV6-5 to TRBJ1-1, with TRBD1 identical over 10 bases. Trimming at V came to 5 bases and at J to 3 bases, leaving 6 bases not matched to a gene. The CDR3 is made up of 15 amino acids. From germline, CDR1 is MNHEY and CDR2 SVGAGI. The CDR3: CASSPWTGGDTEAFF. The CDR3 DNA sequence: TGTGCCAGCAGTCCCTGGACAGGGGGGGACACTGAAGCTTTCTTT.

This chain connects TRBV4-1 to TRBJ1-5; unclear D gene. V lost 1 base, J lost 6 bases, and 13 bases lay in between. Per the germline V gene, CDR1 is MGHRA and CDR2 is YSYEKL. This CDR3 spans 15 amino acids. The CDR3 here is CASSQGFDGSQPQHF. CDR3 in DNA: TGCGCCAGCAGCCAAGGGTTCGACGGGAGTCAGCCCCAGCATTTT.

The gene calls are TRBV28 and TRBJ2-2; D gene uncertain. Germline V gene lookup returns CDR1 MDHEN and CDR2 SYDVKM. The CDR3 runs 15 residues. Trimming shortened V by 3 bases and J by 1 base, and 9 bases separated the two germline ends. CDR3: CASSLMQENTGELFF. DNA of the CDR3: TGTGCCAGCAGTTTGATGCAGGAGAACACCGGGGAGCTGTTTTTT. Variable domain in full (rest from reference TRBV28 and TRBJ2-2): DVKVTQSSRYLVKRTGEKVFLECVQDMDHENMFWYRQDPGLGLRLIYFSYDVKMKEKGDIPEGYSVSREKKERFSLILESASTNQTSMYLCASSLMQENTGELFFGEGSRLTVL.

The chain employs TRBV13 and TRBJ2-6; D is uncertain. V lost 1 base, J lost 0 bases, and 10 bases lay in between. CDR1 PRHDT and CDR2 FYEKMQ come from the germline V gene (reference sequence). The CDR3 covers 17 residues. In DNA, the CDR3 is TGTGCCAGCAGCTTAGTAATAGGGAACTCTGGGGCCAACGTCCTGACTTTC. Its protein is CASSLVIGNSGANVLTF.

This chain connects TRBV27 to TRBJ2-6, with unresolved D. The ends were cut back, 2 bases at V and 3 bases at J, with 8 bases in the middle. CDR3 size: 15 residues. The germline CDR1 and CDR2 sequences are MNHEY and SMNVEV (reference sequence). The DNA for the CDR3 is TGTGCCAGCAGTTTAATAGGGCTTGGGGCCAACGTCCTGACTTTC. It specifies CASSLIGLGANVLTF.

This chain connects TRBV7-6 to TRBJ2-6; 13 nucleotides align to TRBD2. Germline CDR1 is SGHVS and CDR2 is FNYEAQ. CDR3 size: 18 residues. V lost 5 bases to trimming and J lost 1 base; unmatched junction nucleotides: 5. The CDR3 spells CASSPGLAGESGANVLTF. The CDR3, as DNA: TGTGCCAGCAGCCCTGGACTAGCGGGAGAGTCTGGGGCCAACGTCCTGACTTTC.

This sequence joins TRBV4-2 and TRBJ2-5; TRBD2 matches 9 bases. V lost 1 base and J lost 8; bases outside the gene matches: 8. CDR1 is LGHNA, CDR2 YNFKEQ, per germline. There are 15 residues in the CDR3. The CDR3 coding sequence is TGTGCCAGCAGCCAAGGGGGACTAGCCGACGATACCCAGTACTTC. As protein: CASSQGGLADDTQYF.

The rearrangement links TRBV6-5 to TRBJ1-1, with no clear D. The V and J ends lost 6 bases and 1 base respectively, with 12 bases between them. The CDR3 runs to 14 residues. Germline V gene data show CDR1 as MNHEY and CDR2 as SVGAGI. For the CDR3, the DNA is TGTGCCAGCAGGTACACGGAGGGGAACACTGAAGCTTTCTTT. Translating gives CASRYTEGNTEAFF.

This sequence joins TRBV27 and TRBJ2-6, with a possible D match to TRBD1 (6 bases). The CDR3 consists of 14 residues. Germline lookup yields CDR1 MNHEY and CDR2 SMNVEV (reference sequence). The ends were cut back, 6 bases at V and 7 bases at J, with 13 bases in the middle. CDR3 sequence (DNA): TGTGCCAGCAGGGGGGACAACAGAGCCAACGTCCTGACTTTC. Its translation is CASRGDNRANVLTF. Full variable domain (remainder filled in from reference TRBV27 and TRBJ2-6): EAQVTQNPRYLITVTGKKLTVTCSQNMNHEYMSWYRQDPGLGLRQIYYSMNVEVTDKGDVPEGYKVSRKEKRNFPLILESPSPNQTSLYFCASRGDNRANVLTFGAGSRLTVL.

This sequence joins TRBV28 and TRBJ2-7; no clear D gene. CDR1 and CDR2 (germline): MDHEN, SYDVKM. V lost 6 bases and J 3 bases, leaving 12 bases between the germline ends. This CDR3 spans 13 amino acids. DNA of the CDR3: TGTGCCAGCAGCGTACTACCAAACTACGAGCAGTACTTC. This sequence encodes CASSVLPNYEQYF.

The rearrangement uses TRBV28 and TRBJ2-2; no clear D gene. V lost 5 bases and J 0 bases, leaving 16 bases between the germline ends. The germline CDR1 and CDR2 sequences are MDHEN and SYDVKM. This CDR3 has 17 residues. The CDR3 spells CASSPTKDTANTGELFF. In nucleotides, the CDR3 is TGTGCCAGCAGTCCGACAAAAGACACGGCGAACACCGGGGAGCTGTTTTTT.

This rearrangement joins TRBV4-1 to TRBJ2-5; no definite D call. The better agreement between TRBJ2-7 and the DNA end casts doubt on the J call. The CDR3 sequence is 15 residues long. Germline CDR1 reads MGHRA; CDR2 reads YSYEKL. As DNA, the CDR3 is TGCGCCAGCAGCCAACGTTGGGTATTGCGACGCGAGCAGTACTTC. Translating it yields CASSQRWVLRREQYF.

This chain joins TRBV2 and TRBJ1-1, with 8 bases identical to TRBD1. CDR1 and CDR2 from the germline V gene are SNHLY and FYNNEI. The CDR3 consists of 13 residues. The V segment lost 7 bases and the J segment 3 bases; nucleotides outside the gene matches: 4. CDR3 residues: CASTGTGDTEAFF. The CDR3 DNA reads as TGTGCCAGCACCGGGACAGGAGACACTGAAGCTTTCTTT.